This T cell receptor beta chain was profiled in a study of cytomegalovirus exposure and HLA in healthy donors. Turning to the study itself: Most genotyped donors, approximately 81% of about 360, had Caucasian-associated genetic ancestry. Study outcomes and limitations: Information on immune exposure was restricted to one variable (CMV serostatus). When presence/absence was analysed, sequencing depth was taken to be roughly uniform across donors.

The donors were healthy bone marrow donors. Concerning this clone itself: The antigen remains undetermined.

PCR was performed using 60 Vbeta and 13 Jbeta primers. Profiled with immunoSEQ multiplex PCR; TCRdb holds only in-frame clones, not every one. Of around 150,000 clones listed, approximately 82% were seen once; the top ten hold 1.5%. CDR3 length: 16 residues. The V and J ends lost 2 bases and 7 bases respectively, with 15 bases between them. Germline values: CDR1 SGHTA, CDR2 FQGNSA. What was sequenced was PBMCs. This TCR derives from a middle-aged man in good health and CMV-seronegative. The rearrangement uses TRBV7-2 and TRBJ1-6; tentatively, D is TRBD1 (6 bases). CDR3 residues: CASSLFRPGDNSPLHF. The CDR3 nucleotides read TGTGCCAGCAGCTTATTTCGGCCAGGGGACAATTCACCCCTCCACTTT.